These 25 T cell receptor beta chains were all obtained from the same sample, sequenced in a study of shared clonotypes between healthy human individuals. Profiling relied on immunoSEQ multiplex PCR, and the TCRdb table lists in-frame clones only, not all of them. The profile covers about 960,000 clones, with over 60% appearing a single time and approximately 1.5% taken by the ten largest. Sequencing was carried out using memory CD4+ T cells sorted from blood. Indicated subset: CD45RA-negative fraction. These receptor sequences come from a man younger than 30 in good health.

V usage is TRBV6-4 and J usage is TRBJ1-3; no definite D call. The CDR3 contains 15 residues. The V gene's germline CDR1 is MRHNA and CDR2 SNTAGT. V gave up 7 bases and J gave up 0 bases, with 13 bases separating them. The CDR3 nucleotides are TGTGCCAGCACCCACGGGGTGAGCTCTGGAAACACCATATATTTT. Its translation is CASTHGVSSGNTIYF.

The V call is TRBV25-1, the J call TRBJ1-4, with D hard to call. This CDR3 region has 14 residues. Germline assignment: CDR1 MGHDK and CDR2 SYGVNS. Trimming pared 7 bases from V and 0 bases from J, leaving 9 bases between. The CDR3 bases are TGTGCCAGCACCGCCGGAGCAACTAATGAAAAACTGTTTTTT. Amino acids: CASTAGATNEKLFF. Full variable domain (rest looked up from reference TRBV25-1 and TRBJ1-4): EADIYQTPRYLVIGTGKKITLECSQTMGHDKMYWYQQDPGMELHLIHYSYGVNSTEKGDLSSESTVSRIRTEHFPLTLESARPSHTSQYLCASTAGATNEKLFFGSGTQLSVL.

This sequence joins TRBV5-1 and TRBJ2-3, with D perhaps matching TRBD1 or TRBD2 (5 bases each). This CDR3 has 13 amino acids. V gave up 5 bases and J gave up 0 bases, with 7 bases separating them. Germline CDR1 and CDR2: SGHRS and YFSETQ. The CDR3 sequence is CASRRDSTDTQYF. CDR3 sequence (DNA): TGCGCCAGCAGACGGGACAGCACAGATACGCAGTATTTT.

This chain links TRBV9 with TRBJ2-7, with D perhaps TRBD1 or TRBD2 (6 bases each). Germline CDR1 reads SGDLS; CDR2 reads YYNGEE. This CDR3 has 16 amino acids. Trimming took off 0 bases at V and 4 bases at J, with 17 bases between the two ends. The CDR3 nucleotides are TGTGCCAGCAGCGTAGGTGTCACGGGGGCTACGTACGAGCAGTACTTC. As protein: CASSVGVTGATYEQYF.

This clone was found a few times. The V call is TRBV27, the J call TRBJ1-1, with 7 bases lining up with TRBD1. There are 15 residues in the CDR3. Germline CDR1 MNHEY, CDR2 SMNVEV (reference sequence). Trimming at V came to 5 bases and at J to 1 base, leaving 7 bases not matched to a gene. In DNA form, the CDR3 reads TGTGCCAGCAGTAGAACAGGGGCTGGGAACACTGAAGCTTTCTTT. This sequence encodes CASSRTGAGNTEAFF.

This clone was seen a few times. The rearrangement joins TRBV10-3 to TRBJ2-7; D is possibly TRBD1 (5 bases). V was cut by 5 bases and J by 4 bases, with 6 bases left in between. The CDR3 totals 11 residues. Germline values: CDR1 ENHRY, CDR2 SYGVKD. The CDR3 DNA reads TGTGCCATCAGTTCAGGGTACGAGCAGTACTTC. This encodes CAISSGYEQYF.

This rearrangement joins TRBV6-1 to TRBJ2-7; D is uncertain. CDR3 size: 12 residues. The V end lost 11 bases, the J end lost 12 bases, and 23 bases lay between the germline ends. Looked up from germline, CDR1 is MNHNS and CDR2 is SASEGT. This CDR3 reads CAVTLGPSPPYF. The CDR3 nucleotides are TGTGCCGTTACCCTAGGACCCAGTCCGCCGTACTTC.

This sequence joins TRBV11-2 and TRBJ2-3; perhaps TRBD2 as D (5 bases). This CDR3 is built from 17 residues. The germline V gene has CDR1 SGHAT and CDR2 FQNNGV. V lost 4 bases and J lost 2, with 19 bases in between. CDR3 sequence (DNA): TGTGCCAGCAGCTCCCCTAGCTGGCTCACTTCCACAGATACGCAGTATTTT. It encodes CASSSPSWLTSTDTQYF. The whole variable domain, filled in from reference TRBV11-2 and TRBJ2-3, reads EAGVAQSPRYKIIEKRQSVAFWCNPISGHATLYWYQQILGQGPKLLIQFQNNGVVDDSQLPKDRFSAERLKGVDSTLKIQPAKLEDSAVYLCASSSPSWLTSTDTQYFGPGTRLTVL.

The V gene is TRBV6-1, the J gene TRBJ2-7; 11 bases match TRBD1. V gave up 5 bases and J gave up 6 bases; unmatched junction bases: 9. The CDR3 has 15 amino acids. Germline loops: CDR1 MNHNS, CDR2 SASEGT. CDR3 amino acids: CASSNTRDRGAEQYF. The DNA for the CDR3 is TGTGCCAGCAGTAATACCCGGGACAGGGGGGCCGAGCAGTACTTC.

The table lists this clone with a few counts. The V call is TRBV10-3, the J call TRBJ2-7; weak D call: TRBD2 (5 bases). V was cut by 4 bases and J by 3 bases, with 10 bases left in between. The length of the CDR3 is 13 residues. Germline V gene lookup returns CDR1 ENHRY and CDR2 SYGVKD. The CDR3 DNA is TGTGCCATCAGTGGTGAGGGCCTCTACGAGCAGTACTTC. It is translated as CAISGEGLYEQYF.

The V gene is TRBV6-1, the J gene TRBJ2-2; weak D call: TRBD2 (5 bases). Germline V gene data show CDR1 as MNHNS and CDR2 as SASEGT. CDR3 length equals 15 residues. The V gene lost 10 bases and the J gene lost 7 bases, with 22 bases spanning the gap. Written as DNA, the CDR3 is TGTGCCACTTCACCAACCCTCCGAGGGATCGGGGAGCTGTTTTTT. This encodes CATSPTLRGIGELFF.

CDR3 in amino acids: CASSLQGFDEQYF. CDR3 nucleotide sequence: TGTGCCAGCAGTCTACAGGGGTTTGACGAGCAGTACTTC. The chain joins TRBV2 to TRBJ2-7; TRBD1 aligns across 7 bases. Germline loops: CDR1 SNHLY, CDR2 FYNNEI. V was pared by 5 bases and J by 5 bases, with 6 bases of the junction left unmatched. The CDR3 consists of 13 residues.

The rearrangement joins TRBV28 to TRBJ1-3; no firm D call. The CDR3 has 15 residues. Looked up from germline, CDR1 is MDHEN and CDR2 is SYDVKM. V gave up 5 bases and J gave up 2 bases, with 13 bases separating them. The chain's CDR3 is CASSTLTAAGNTIYF. The CDR3 DNA reads as TGTGCCAGCAGTACGTTAACAGCGGCTGGAAACACCATATATTTT.

Notes on this clone: This CDR3 is also generated by other DNA sequences in the sample. This CDR3 is CASSPGTGNYGYTF. The CDR3 bases are TGCGCCAGCAGCCCCGGGACAGGCAACTATGGCTACACCTTC. The chain couples TRBV5-1 to TRBJ1-2, with 8 bases identical to TRBD1. Looked up from germline, CDR1 is SGHRS and CDR2 is YFSETQ. The CDR3 consists of 14 residues. The V and J ends lost 4 bases and 2 bases, in that order; junction bases with no gene match: 4.

V and J are TRBV2 and TRBJ2-2, with a weak D call TRBD2 (7 bases). With 4 bases removed from V and 7 bases from J, the gap between germline ends came to 22 bases. The germline V gene has CDR1 SNHLY and CDR2 FYNNEI. The CDR3 is 17 amino acids. The CDR3 nucleotides read TGTGCCAGCAGTGTGCAGGGCGCGGGGGCAAACGGCGGGGAGCTGTTTTTT. Amino acid sequence: CASSVQGAGANGGELFF.

The chain recombines TRBV5-4 with TRBJ2-7, with 7 bases matching TRBD1. The ends lost 4 bases at V and 3 bases at J; junction bases unmatched: 7. CDR3 length: 14 amino acids. Germline V gene lookup returns CDR1 SGHNT and CDR2 YYREEE (reference sequence). The CDR3, as DNA: TGTGCCAGCAGCGCCCGGGACAGAAACTACGAGCAGTACTTC. Protein product: CASSARDRNYEQYF.

Concerning this clone itself: Other DNA sequences of this sample code for an identical CDR3. The rearrangement joins TRBV7-9 to TRBJ2-2; D may be TRBD1 (5 bases). Deletions cut 8 bases from V and 3 bases from J, with 7 bases between. CDR3 size: 12 residues. CDR1 is SEHNR and CDR2 is FQNEAQ in the germline V gene (reference sequence). DNA of the CDR3: TGTGCCAGCTCCAGGGACACCGGGGAGCTGTTTTTT. This translates into CASSRDTGELFF.

The chain joins TRBV28 to TRBJ2-2; TRBD1 might be the D (5 bases). This CDR3 comprises 16 residues. Germline V CDR1 and CDR2: MDHEN, SYDVKM. Trimming cost V 4 bases and J 4 bases, with 16 bases left between them. The CDR3 spells CASSSMAGRGTGELFF. The CDR3 coding sequence is TGTGCCAGCAGTTCAATGGCAGGGCGCGGCACCGGGGAGCTGTTTTTT.

The chain couples TRBV29-1 to TRBJ1-2; 7 positions agree with TRBD1. This CDR3 spans 14 amino acids. After removal of 6 bases from V and 5 bases from J, the junction contained 12 bases not matched to a gene. Germline-derived CDR1 and CDR2 are SQVTM and ANQGSEA. The CDR3 spells CSVGAGQSRYGYTF. The CDR3 DNA reads as TGCAGCGTGGGGGCGGGACAGTCGCGATATGGCTACACCTTC.

This sequence joins TRBV7-2 and TRBJ2-5; 10 nucleotides agree with TRBD2. Germline V lookup: CDR1 SGHTA, CDR2 FQGNSA. V lost 4 bases and J lost 4; bases outside the gene matches: 12. The CDR3 has 17 amino acids. The CDR3 reads CASSSLGLAAGVETQYF. The CDR3 DNA sequence: TGTGCCAGCAGCTCTCTCGGACTAGCGGCCGGGGTAGAGACCCAGTACTTC. Variable domain in full (rest from reference TRBV7-2 and TRBJ2-5): GAGVSQSPSNKVTEKGKDVELRCDPISGHTALYWYRQSLGQGLEFLIYFQGNSAPDKSGLPSDRFSAERTGGSVSTLTIQRTQQEDSAVYLCASSSLGLAAGVETQYFGPGTRLLVL.

This clone has only one observation. The chain is built from TRBV7-2 and TRBJ2-1, with 8 bases lining up with TRBD1. This CDR3 region has 15 residues. V was pared by 3 bases and J by 7 bases, with 8 bases of the junction left unmatched. Germline-derived CDR1 and CDR2 are SGHTA and FQGNSA. The CDR3 DNA is TGTGCCAGCAGCTTTGGGACAGGCAGATTAAATGAGCAGTTCTTC. This translates into CASSFGTGRLNEQFF.

This clone was observed a handful of times. The genes are TRBV19 and TRBJ2-5; D is perhaps TRBD2 (6 bases). The CDR3 has 16 amino acids. V lost 1 base to trimming and J lost 7 bases, with 19 bases between them. Germline CDR1 is LNHDA and CDR2 is SQIVND (reference sequence). The CDR3 DNA reads TGTGCCAGTAGTATAGGGACTGGACTAAGGTTTGTGACCCAGTACTTC. It is translated as CASSIGTGLRFVTQYF.

The rearrangement joins TRBV7-9 to TRBJ1-1, with 10 bases fitting TRBD1. The CDR3 contains 15 residues. V shed 5 bases, J shed 2 bases, and the junction held 5 bases outside the gene matches. Germline CDR1 and CDR2: SEHNR and FQNEAQ (reference sequence). The CDR3 sequence is CASSQTGGQNTEAFF. CDR3 in DNA: TGTGCCAGCAGCCAGACAGGGGGCCAAAACACTGAAGCTTTCTTT.

The chain combines TRBV7-9 with TRBJ2-5, with no clear D. The CDR3 consists of 14 residues. Trimming removed 4 bases from V and 2 bases from J, with 11 bases in between. Per the germline V gene, CDR1 is SEHNR and CDR2 is FQNEAQ (reference sequence). CDR3 protein: CASSSSGQQETQYF. The CDR3 region has the DNA TGTGCCAGCAGCTCCTCGGGTCAACAAGAGACCCAGTACTTC.

The V call is TRBV10-3, the J call TRBJ2-7; tentative D call: TRBD1 (5 bases). V was cut by 10 bases and J by 5 bases, with 12 bases left in between. The CDR3 spans 11 residues. Germline V gene lookup returns CDR1 ENHRY and CDR2 SYGVKD. CDR3 in amino acids: CATRVEHEQYF. The CDR3 DNA reads as TGTGCCACCAGGGTGGAGCACGAGCAGTACTTC.